This is a list of T cell receptor beta chains from one sample in a study of CD8 T cells in ankylosing spondylitis. TCRdb fed the 5' RACE reads into MiXCR, producing one record per CDR3 protein. The data show hundreds of thousands of distinct CDR3 sequences, approximately 22% seen once. Input material: blood, either unsorted or a sorted T cell fraction (not recorded which). The receptor source for this set is a male donor with ankylosing spondylitis or in good health (not recorded which). The CDR3 runs from the conserved cysteine through the conserved F or W. The D gene is left open where the match is weak. Clone size is not always given. Where it is, it says once, few, many or a class for expanded clones.

CDR3nt: TGCGCCAGCAGCTCCTCCCTAGGGGACCAAGAGACCCAGTACTTC
CDR3aa: CASSSSLGDQETQYF
v_gene: TRBV4-1
j_gene: TRBJ2-5
d_gene: NA
abundance: few
len: 15

CDR3nt: TGTGCCAGCAGCTTCGGGGGGGCCCATTATGAGCAGTTCTTC
CDR3aa: CASSFGGAHYEQFF
v_gene: TRBV7-9
j_gene: TRBJ2-1
d_gene: TRBD2
abundance: NA
len: 14

CDR3nt: TGCAGCGTCGTTTGGGGGCGGTACTACAATGAGCAGTTCTTC
CDR3aa: CSVVWGRYYNEQFF
v_gene: TRBV29-1
j_gene: TRBJ2-1
d_gene: NA
abundance: few
len: 14

CDR3nt: TGTGCCAGCAGTTACCACAGGGAAGTACGGGCTTTCTTT
CDR3aa: CASSYHREVRAFF
v_gene: TRBV6-5
j_gene: TRBJ1-1
d_gene: NA
abundance: NA
len: 13

CDR3nt: TGTGCCAGTAGTATAGCAACTAGCGGGGGCCCTTCTTACAATGAGCAGTTCTTC
CDR3aa: CASSIATSGGPSYNEQFF
v_gene: TRBV19
j_gene: TRBJ2-1
d_gene: TRBD2
abundance: NA
len: 18

CDR3nt: TGTGCCAGCAGCCAGACTAGCGGGGCCAATGAGCAGTTCTTC
CDR3aa: CASSQTSGANEQFF
v_gene: TRBV11-2
j_gene: TRBJ2-1
d_gene: TRBD2
abundance: NA
len: 14

CDR3nt: TGTGCCAGCAGCCCAGACAGGGGCGATAGTGGCTACACCTTC
CDR3aa: CASSPDRGDSGYTF
v_gene: TRBV5-4
j_gene: TRBJ1-2
d_gene: TRBD1
abundance: many
len: 14

CDR3nt: TGTGCCAGCACCCCCCGGCTAGGAGGGCCGAACACCGGGGAGCTGTTTTTT
CDR3aa: CASTPRLGGPNTGELFF
v_gene: TRBV12-3/TRBV12-4
j_gene: TRBJ2-2
d_gene: NA
abundance: NA
len: 17

CDR3nt: TGCAGCGTTGAAGAAGCAGCTGAAGCTTTCTTT
CDR3aa: CSVEEAAEAFF
v_gene: TRBV29-1
j_gene: TRBJ1-1
d_gene: NA
abundance: few
len: 11

CDR3nt: TGTGCCAGCAGCCAGAGTAGCGGGGCTCACTACAATGAGCAGTTCTTC
CDR3aa: CASSQSSGAHYNEQFF
v_gene: TRBV12-3/TRBV12-4
j_gene: TRBJ2-1
d_gene: TRBD2
abundance: NA
len: 16

CDR3nt: TGTGCCAGCAGTTTTGGAGGGTTGACTGAAGCTTTCTTT
CDR3aa: CASSFGGLTEAFF
v_gene: TRBV12-3/TRBV12-4
j_gene: TRBJ1-1
d_gene: NA
abundance: once
len: 13

CDR3nt: TGTGCCAGCAGCTTGTCGGCAGGGTGGTCCCAAGAGACCCAGTACTTC
CDR3aa: CASSLSAGWSQETQYF
v_gene: TRBV5-6
j_gene: TRBJ2-5
d_gene: NA
abundance: few
len: 16

CDR3nt: TGTGCCAGCAGCCCTTGGGTAGGGCTAGCGGGGGAGTTTGGGACAGATACGCAGTATTTT
CDR3aa: CASSPWVGLAGEFGTDTQYF
v_gene: TRBV27
j_gene: TRBJ2-3
d_gene: TRBD2
abundance: NA
len: 20

CDR3nt: TGCAGTGCTAGAGATCTACAGGGAGCCTACGAGCAGTACTTC
CDR3aa: CSARDLQGAYEQYF
v_gene: TRBV20-1
j_gene: TRBJ2-7
d_gene: NA
abundance: NA
len: 14

CDR3nt: TGTGCCAGCAGCTTAAGCTCTGAGAACACTGAAGCTTTCTTT
CDR3aa: CASSLSSENTEAFF
v_gene: TRBV11-2
j_gene: TRBJ1-1
d_gene: NA
abundance: few
len: 14

CDR3nt: TGTGCCAGCAATGGAGGGACTCAAGAGACCCAGTACTTC
CDR3aa: CASNGGTQETQYF
v_gene: TRBV2
j_gene: TRBJ2-5
d_gene: NA
abundance: once
len: 13

CDR3nt: TGCAGTGCTAGAGAGCAGGGGAGGGACACCGGGGAGCTGTTTTTT
CDR3aa: CSAREQGRDTGELFF
v_gene: TRBV20-1
j_gene: TRBJ2-2
d_gene: NA
abundance: many
len: 15

CDR3nt: TGTGCCAGCAGTCCATCGAAGCTAAATGAAAAACTGTTTTTT
CDR3aa: CASSPSKLNEKLFF
v_gene: TRBV28
j_gene: TRBJ1-4
d_gene: NA
abundance: few
len: 14

CDR3nt: TGTGCCAGCAGAGCCGGGACGGTGAGCACAGATACGCAGTATTTT
CDR3aa: CASRAGTVSTDTQYF
v_gene: TRBV6-2/TRBV6-3
j_gene: TRBJ2-3
d_gene: NA
abundance: NA
len: 15

CDR3nt: TGTGCCAGCAGCTCCCGGTGGGATGAGGAGGTTGAAAAACTGTTTTTT
CDR3aa: CASSSRWDEEVEKLFF
v_gene: TRBV7-9
j_gene: TRBJ1-4
d_gene: NA
abundance: NA
len: 16

CDR3nt: TGCAGCGTTGAACCTAGCGGGGGAAGCACAGATACGCAGTATTTT
CDR3aa: CSVEPSGGSTDTQYF
v_gene: TRBV29-1
j_gene: TRBJ2-3
d_gene: TRBD2
abundance: NA
len: 15

CDR3nt: TGCAGTGCCCCGCGGCGGGGTTCTTACGAGCAGTACTTC
CDR3aa: CSAPRRGSYEQYF
v_gene: TRBV20-1
j_gene: TRBJ2-7
d_gene: NA
abundance: NA
len: 13

CDR3nt: TGTGCCAGCAGTTTGCTCCGGGGGCCAGATACGCAGTATTTT
CDR3aa: CASSLLRGPDTQYF
v_gene: TRBV12-3/TRBV12-4
j_gene: TRBJ2-3
d_gene: NA
abundance: once
len: 14

CDR3nt: TGTGCCAGCAGTGAGACGGGACAGTTCTACGAGCAGTACTTC
CDR3aa: CASSETGQFYEQYF
v_gene: TRBV25-1
j_gene: TRBJ2-7
d_gene: TRBD1
abundance: few
len: 14

CDR3nt: TGTGCCAGCAGCCAAGGTTATTCGGGTGGAACCGGGGAGCTGTTTTTT
CDR3aa: CASSQGYSGGTGELFF
v_gene: TRBV14
j_gene: TRBJ2-2
d_gene: NA
abundance: few
len: 16

CDR3nt: TGCAGTGCTAGACCCAGGGGGCAGGCATACAATGAGCAGTTCTTC
CDR3aa: CSARPRGQAYNEQFF
v_gene: TRBV20-1
j_gene: TRBJ2-1
d_gene: TRBD1
abundance: NA
len: 15

CDR3nt: TGTGCCAGCAGCCGGGGTGACAGGGGCTACGAGCAGTACTTC
CDR3aa: CASSRGDRGYEQYF
v_gene: TRBV7-9
j_gene: TRBJ2-7
d_gene: TRBD1
abundance: NA
len: 14

CDR3nt: TGTGCCAGCAGCTCGTCAGGACAGGGGGCGTGGGAGCAGTACTTC
CDR3aa: CASSSSGQGAWEQYF
v_gene: TRBV5-6
j_gene: TRBJ2-7
d_gene: TRBD1
abundance: NA
len: 15

CDR3nt: TGTGCCAGCACCGTGGGGGGCCAAGAGACCCAGTACTTC
CDR3aa: CASTVGGQETQYF
v_gene: TRBV6-1
j_gene: TRBJ2-5
d_gene: NA
abundance: few
len: 13

CDR3nt: TGTGCCAGCAGAGGACATAACAATGAGCAGTTCTTC
CDR3aa: CASRGHNNEQFF
v_gene: TRBV2
j_gene: TRBJ2-1
d_gene: NA
abundance: few
len: 12

CDR3nt: TGCAGTGCTAGAGAAGGACGGATCCCCTACAATGAGCAGTTCTTC
CDR3aa: CSAREGRIPYNEQFF
v_gene: TRBV20-1
j_gene: TRBJ2-1
d_gene: NA
abundance: few
len: 15

CDR3nt: TGTGCCAGCAGCTTTGGGGGAGTGCGCGAGCAGTACTTC
CDR3aa: CASSFGGVREQYF
v_gene: TRBV7-9
j_gene: TRBJ2-7
d_gene: NA
abundance: NA
len: 13

CDR3nt: TGTGCCAGCAGCCAAGAGACGCGGGGGGCGCTGCTAGTAGAGCAGTTCTTC
CDR3aa: CASSQETRGALLVEQFF
v_gene: TRBV4-2
j_gene: TRBJ2-1
d_gene: TRBD2
abundance: NA
len: 17

CDR3nt: TGTGCCAGCAGCTTTGCGGGATCAGAGACCCAGTACTTC
CDR3aa: CASSFAGSETQYF
v_gene: TRBV7-3
j_gene: TRBJ2-5
d_gene: NA
abundance: NA
len: 13

CDR3nt: TGTGCCAGCAGTTGGGGGTTGGGCAATTCACCCCTCCACTTT
CDR3aa: CASSWGLGNSPLHF
v_gene: TRBV27
j_gene: TRBJ1-6
d_gene: NA
abundance: NA
len: 14